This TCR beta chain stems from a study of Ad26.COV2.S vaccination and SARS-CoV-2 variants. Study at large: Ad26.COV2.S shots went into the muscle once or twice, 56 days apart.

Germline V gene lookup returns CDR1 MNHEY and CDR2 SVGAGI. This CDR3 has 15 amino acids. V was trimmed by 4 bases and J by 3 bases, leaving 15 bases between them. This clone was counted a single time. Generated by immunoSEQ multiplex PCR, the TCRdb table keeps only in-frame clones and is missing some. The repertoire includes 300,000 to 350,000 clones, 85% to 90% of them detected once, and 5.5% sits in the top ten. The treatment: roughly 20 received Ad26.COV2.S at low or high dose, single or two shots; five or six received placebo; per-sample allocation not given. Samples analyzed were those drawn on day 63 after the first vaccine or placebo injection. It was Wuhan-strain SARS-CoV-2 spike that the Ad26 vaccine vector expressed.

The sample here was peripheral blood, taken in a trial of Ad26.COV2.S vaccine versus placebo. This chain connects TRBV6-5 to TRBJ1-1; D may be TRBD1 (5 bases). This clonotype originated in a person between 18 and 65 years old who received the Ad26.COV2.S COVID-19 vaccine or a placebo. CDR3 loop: CASSFAIGHDTEAFF. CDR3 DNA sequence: TGTGCCAGCAGTTTTGCTATCGGACATGACACTGAAGCTTTCTTT.